The rows below give T cell receptor beta chains drawn from one sample of a study of radiotherapy plus CTLA-4 blockade in lung cancer. The data were produced by immunoSEQ multiplex PCR, yet TCRdb's version contains in-frame clones alone and is incomplete. The sample lists roughly 90,000 clones; roughly four fifths were seen once. Material: peripheral blood, obtained from a patient treated with radiotherapy plus ipilimumab. These receptors were taken from a human donor with non-small cell lung cancer that progressed on radiotherapy plus ipilimumab. The CDR3 runs from the conserved cysteine through the conserved F or W. D genes are given only for firm matches. Size is omitted from some rows. Given values are once, few, many or a class for expanded clones.

>few|TRBJ2-7|-|TRBV7-9
TGTGCCCTACAAGGCGGGGTTAGCGGTGGCGAGCAGTACTTC
CALQGGVSGGEQYF
>-|TRBJ1-4|-|TRBV7-9
TGTGCCAGCAGCTCACATCGGGGACCCCTCCCTAATGAAAAACTGTTTTTT
CASSSHRGPLPNEKLFF
>few|TRBJ2-1|-|TRBV25-1
TGTGCCAGCAGTGAATTGGGCGGCAAGGGAATAGAGAATGAGCAGTTCTTC
CASSELGGKGIENEQFF
>-|TRBJ2-7|-|TRBV5-5
TGTGCCAGCAGCTTGGTTTCCTACGAGCAGTACTTC
CASSLVSYEQYF
>-|TRBJ2-3|-|TRBV4-2
TGTGCCAGCAGCCAAGGAGAGGGTACGCAGTATTTT
CASSQGEGTQYF
>-|TRBJ2-1|-|TRBV7-2
TGTGCCAGCAGCCCAGGGGGGAATGAGCAGTTCTTC
CASSPGGNEQFF
>-|TRBJ1-3|-|TRBV2
TGTGCCAGCAGTGAAGGGCTCGGAAACACCATATATTTT
CASSEGLGNTIYF
>-|TRBJ2-1|TRBD2|TRBV11-2
TGTGCCAGCAGCTTACCTAGACTAGCGGTGTACAATGAGCAGTTCTTC
CASSLPRLAVYNEQFF
>-|TRBJ2-4|-|TRBV30
TGTGCCTGGAGGCCCAGGTATGGAGCCAAAAACATTCAGTACTTC
CAWRPRYGAKNIQYF
>-|TRBJ2-7|-|TRBV6-5
TGTGCCAGCAGTTTTCTCGCGGGAAGCTCCTACGAGCAGTACTTC
CASSFLAGSSYEQYF
>-|TRBJ1-2|TRBD1|TRBV2
TGTGCCAGCCAGAAACTGGCGGGACAGCCTAACTATGGCTACACCTTC
CASQKLAGQPNYGYTF
>-|TRBJ2-1|-|TRBV4-2
TGTGCCAGCAGCCAAGATTCGGTCTCCTACAATGAGCAGTTCTTC
CASSQDSVSYNEQFF
>-|TRBJ1-4|-|TRBV5-1
TGCGCCAGCAGCTTGGGAAGGGAAGGGGAAAAACTGTTTTTT
CASSLGREGEKLFF
>once|TRBJ2-7|-|TRBV28
TGTGCCAGCAGTTCTTCCGTCTACTACGAGCAGTACTTC
CASSSSVYYEQYF
>-|TRBJ1-1|-|TRBV6-1
TGTGCCACCCGGACGGGTTTGAACACTGAAGCTTTCTTT
CATRTGLNTEAFF
>-|TRBJ1-2|-|TRBV5-1
TGCGCCAGCAGTGGGGGGTTAGTCGGCTACACCTTC
CASSGGLVGYTF
>-|TRBJ1-1|-|TRBV19
TGTGCCAGCAAGGAGGGGCGGGCAAACACTGAAGCTTTCTTT
CASKEGRANTEAFF
>-|TRBJ2-1|-|TRBV5-1
TGCGCCAGCAGCAGCAGTGTTAGCTCCTACAATGAGCAGTTCTTC
CASSSSVSSYNEQFF
>-|TRBJ2-7|TRBD1|TRBV6-6
TGTGCCAGCAGACCACGACAGGGGGCCTACGAGCAGTACTTC
CASRPRQGAYEQYF
>-|TRBJ2-3|TRBD2|TRBV2
TGTGCCAGCAGTGTTGGTCTAGCGGGAGGGCAGAGCACAGATACGCAGTATTTT
CASSVGLAGGQSTDTQYF
>-|TRBJ2-2|TRBD2|TRBV19
TGTGCCAGTAGTGAGGGGAGGGGCACCGGGGAGCTGTTTTTT
CASSEGRGTGELFF
>-|TRBJ1-3|TRBD1|TRBV6-1
TGTGCCACCAGGGGGGCTTTCTCTGGAAACACCATATATTTT
CATRGAFSGNTIYF
>-|TRBJ1-1|-|TRBV27
TGTGCCAGCAGTTTCGTGGGGTTCGGCACTGAAGCTTTCTTT
CASSFVGFGTEAFF
>few|TRBJ1-3|-|TRBV5-1
TGCGCCAGCAGCCCCGGTGGGGGGCGAACTGGAAACACCATATATTTT
CASSPGGGRTGNTIYF
>-|TRBJ1-4|TRBD1|TRBV9
TGTGCCAGCAGCCTTCAGGGGGTTCGTGGCGAAAAACTGTTTTTT
CASSLQGVRGEKLFF
>-|TRBJ1-1|TRBD1|TRBV2
TGTGCCAGCAAGGTTGCAGGGGGCCTGAACACTGAAGCTTTCTTT
CASKVAGGLNTEAFF
>-|TRBJ2-6|-|TRBV6-5
TGTGCCAGCAGTAACTACGGGTTCTCTGGGGCCAACGTCCTGACTTTC
CASSNYGFSGANVLTF
>-|TRBJ1-2|TRBD1|TRBV5-1
TGCGCCAGCAGCTTAGATCCCGGGACAGGGGGAGGCTACACCTTC
CASSLDPGTGGGYTF
>-|TRBJ1-1|-|TRBV28
TGTGCCAGCAGTTTGCAGAACACTGAAGCTTTCTTT
CASSLQNTEAFF
>-|TRBJ1-2|-|TRBV6-5
TGTGCCAGCCGGGTGAAACCTCGGGGAACGGGAGGCTACACCTTC
CASRVKPRGTGGYTF
>-|TRBJ2-3|-|TRBV29-1
TGCAGCGTTTACAGGACAGATACGCAGTATTTT
CSVYRTDTQYF
>-|TRBJ2-2|-|TRBV9
TGTGCCAGCAGCGCATGGAGTTTACAGGAAGGGGAGCTGTTTTTT
CASSAWSLQEGELFF
>-|TRBJ2-6|-|TRBV7-8
TGTGCCAGCAGCTTAGAAGCCACTGGGGCCAACGTCCTGACTTTC
CASSLEATGANVLTF
>few|TRBJ2-7|-|TRBV5-4
TGTGCCAGCAGCCCCTCCCTCGACGCGTACGAGCAGTACTTC
CASSPSLDAYEQYF
>-|TRBJ1-1|-|TRBV5-1
TGCGCCAGCAGCTTGGATACCACTGAAGCTTTCTTT
CASSLDTTEAFF
>-|TRBJ2-3|-|TRBV9
TGTGCCAGCAGCGTAGCGGTCAGTCTGGGGGCCACAGATACGCAGTATTTT
CASSVAVSLGATDTQYF
>-|TRBJ1-1|-|TRBV20-1
TGCAGTGCTAGGGTAAACACTGAAGCTTTCTTT
CSARVNTEAFF
>-|TRBJ1-3|-|TRBV4-1
TGCGCCAGCAGCCACCCACAGGGCCCCTCTGGAAACACCATATATTTT
CASSHPQGPSGNTIYF
>-|TRBJ1-2|TRBD1|TRBV28
TGTGCCAGCAGTTTAGGAGGGGGCGTTGGCTACACCTTC
CASSLGGGVGYTF
>-|TRBJ2-1|TRBD1|TRBV27
TGTGCCAGCAGTTGGGACAGGGAGGCTGAGCAGTTCTTC
CASSWDREAEQFF
>-|TRBJ1-2|-|TRBV30
TGTGCCTGGAGTGTAAGGAGGGGCTATGGCTACACCTTC
CAWSVRRGYGYTF
>-|TRBJ2-2|-|TRBV7-3
TGTGCCAGCAGCTCCCAGGGGAGGGACACCGGGGAGCTGTTTTTT
CASSSQGRDTGELFF
>-|TRBJ2-2|-|TRBV30
TGTGCCTGGAGTTCGGGACTCGACACCGGGGAGCTGTTTTTT
CAWSSGLDTGELFF
>few|TRBJ1-3|-|TRBV9
TGTGCCAGCAGCGTAGACAGTGGAAACACCATATATTTT
CASSVDSGNTIYF
>-|TRBJ2-1|-|TRBV18
TGTGCCAGCTCACCACCGTTAACGGACAGAAATGAGCAGTTCTTC
CASSPPLTDRNEQFF
>-|TRBJ2-1|-|TRBV10-3
TGTGCCATCAGTCAGGACGGAGGCTCCTACAATGAGCAGTTCTTC
CAISQDGGSYNEQFF
>-|TRBJ1-2|TRBD1|TRBV7-9
TGTGCCAGCAGGTCGGGAGGGGACAGGCCATACTTC
CASRSGGDRPYF
>-|TRBJ1-5|-|TRBV28
TGTGCCAGCAGTTTCTTCCGGGATAATCAGCCCCAGCATTTT
CASSFFRDNQPQHF